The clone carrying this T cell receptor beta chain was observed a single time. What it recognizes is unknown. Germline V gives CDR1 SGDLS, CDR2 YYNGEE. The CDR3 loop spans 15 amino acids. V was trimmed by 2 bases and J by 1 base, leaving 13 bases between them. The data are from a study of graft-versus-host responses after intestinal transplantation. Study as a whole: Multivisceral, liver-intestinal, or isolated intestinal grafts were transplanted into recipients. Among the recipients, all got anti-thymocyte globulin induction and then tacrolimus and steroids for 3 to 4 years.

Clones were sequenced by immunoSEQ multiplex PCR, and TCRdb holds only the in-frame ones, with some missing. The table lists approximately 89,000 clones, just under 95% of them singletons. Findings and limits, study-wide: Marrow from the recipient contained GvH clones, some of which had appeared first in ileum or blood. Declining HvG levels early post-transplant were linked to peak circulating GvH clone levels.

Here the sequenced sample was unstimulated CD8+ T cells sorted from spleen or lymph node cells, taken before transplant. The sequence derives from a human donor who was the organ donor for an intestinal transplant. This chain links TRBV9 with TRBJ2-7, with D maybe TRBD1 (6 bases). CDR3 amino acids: CASSVGLGTSYEQYF. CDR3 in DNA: TGTGCCAGCAGCGTGGGCCTCGGGACATCCTACGAGCAGTACTTC.